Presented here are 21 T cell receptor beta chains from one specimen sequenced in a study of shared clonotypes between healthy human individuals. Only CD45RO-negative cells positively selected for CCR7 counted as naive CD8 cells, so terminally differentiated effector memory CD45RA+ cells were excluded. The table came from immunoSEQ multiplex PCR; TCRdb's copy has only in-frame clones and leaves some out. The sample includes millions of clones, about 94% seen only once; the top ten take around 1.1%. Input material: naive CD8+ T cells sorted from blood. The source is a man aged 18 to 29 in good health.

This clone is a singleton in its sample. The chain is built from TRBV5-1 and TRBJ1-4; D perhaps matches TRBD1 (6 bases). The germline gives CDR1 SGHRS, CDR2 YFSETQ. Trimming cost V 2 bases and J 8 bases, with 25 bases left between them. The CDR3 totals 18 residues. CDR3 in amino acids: CASSFKPTTLGANEKLFF. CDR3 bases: TGCGCCAGCAGCTTTAAACCGACGACATTGGGGGCAAACGAAAAACTGTTTTTT.

CDR3 nucleotides: TGTGCCAGCAGCTTAAGGTCTAGCGGGAACCACGAGCAGTACTTC. This translates into CASSLRSSGNHEQYF. The chain has TRBV7-2 and TRBJ2-7; 9 bases agree with TRBD2. The J segment lost 5 bases and the V segment lost 2 bases, leaving 7 bases of the junction unmatched. The CDR3 runs 15 residues. The germline V gene encodes CDR1 SGHTA and CDR2 FQGNSA.

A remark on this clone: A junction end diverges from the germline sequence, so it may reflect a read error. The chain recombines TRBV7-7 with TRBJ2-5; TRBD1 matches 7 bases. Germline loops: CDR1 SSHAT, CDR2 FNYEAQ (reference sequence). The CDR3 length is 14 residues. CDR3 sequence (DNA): TGTGCTAGCAGCCCTGACAGGGTCCAAGAGACCCAGTACTTC. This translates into CASSPDRVQETQYF.

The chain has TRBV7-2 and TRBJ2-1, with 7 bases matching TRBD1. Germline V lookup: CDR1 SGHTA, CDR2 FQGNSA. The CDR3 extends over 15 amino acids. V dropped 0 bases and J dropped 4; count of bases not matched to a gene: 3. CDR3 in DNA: TGTGCCAGCAGCTTAGCTACAGGGGTTTACAATGAGCAGTTCTTC. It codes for CASSLATGVYNEQFF.

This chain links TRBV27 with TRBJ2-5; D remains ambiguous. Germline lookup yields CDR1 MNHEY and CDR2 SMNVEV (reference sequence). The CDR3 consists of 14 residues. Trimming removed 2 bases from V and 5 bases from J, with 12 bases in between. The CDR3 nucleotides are TGTGCCAGCAGTTTAAGAGAGCCCCAGGAGACCCAGTACTTC. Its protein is CASSLREPQETQYF.

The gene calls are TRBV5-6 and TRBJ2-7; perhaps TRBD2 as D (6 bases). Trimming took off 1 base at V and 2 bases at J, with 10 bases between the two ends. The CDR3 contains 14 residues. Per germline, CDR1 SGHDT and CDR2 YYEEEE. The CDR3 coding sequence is TGTGCCAGCAGCTTGCGCGGGATGGCCTACGAGCAGTACTTC. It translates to CASSLRGMAYEQYF. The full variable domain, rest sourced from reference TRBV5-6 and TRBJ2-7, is DAGVTQSPTHLIKTRGQQVTLRCSPKSGHDTVSWYQQALGQGPQFIFQYYEEEERQRGNFPDRFSGHQFPNYSSELNVNALLLGDSALYLCASSLRGMAYEQYFGPGTRLTVT.

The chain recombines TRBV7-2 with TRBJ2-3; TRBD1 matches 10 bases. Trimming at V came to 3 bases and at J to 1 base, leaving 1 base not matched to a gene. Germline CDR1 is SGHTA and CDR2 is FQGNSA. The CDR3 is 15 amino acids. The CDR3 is CASSFGQGGTDTQYF. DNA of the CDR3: TGTGCCAGCAGCTTCGGACAGGGGGGCACAGATACGCAGTATTTT. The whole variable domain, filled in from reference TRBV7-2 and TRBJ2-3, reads GAGVSQSPSNKVTEKGKDVELRCDPISGHTALYWYRQSLGQGLEFLIYFQGNSAPDKSGLPSDRFSAERTGGSVSTLTIQRTQQEDSAVYLCASSFGQGGTDTQYFGPGTRLTVL.

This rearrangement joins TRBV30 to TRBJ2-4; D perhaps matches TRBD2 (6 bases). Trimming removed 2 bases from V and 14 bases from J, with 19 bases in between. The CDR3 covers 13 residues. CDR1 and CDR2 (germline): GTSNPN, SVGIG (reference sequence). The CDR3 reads CAWSPMAGRTKYF. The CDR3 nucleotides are TGTGCCTGGAGTCCTATGGCGGGGCGGACTAAGTACTTC.

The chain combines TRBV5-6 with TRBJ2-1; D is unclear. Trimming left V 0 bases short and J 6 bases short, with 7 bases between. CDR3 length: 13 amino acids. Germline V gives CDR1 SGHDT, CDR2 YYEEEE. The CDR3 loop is CASSLGFVNEQFF. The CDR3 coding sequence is TGTGCCAGCAGCTTGGGCTTTGTCAATGAGCAGTTCTTC.

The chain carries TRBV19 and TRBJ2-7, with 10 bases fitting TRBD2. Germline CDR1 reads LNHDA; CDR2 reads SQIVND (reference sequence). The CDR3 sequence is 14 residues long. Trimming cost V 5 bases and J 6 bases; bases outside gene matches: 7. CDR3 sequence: CASSLAGASTEQYF. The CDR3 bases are TGTGCCAGTAGTCTAGCGGGAGCTTCCACCGAGCAGTACTTC.

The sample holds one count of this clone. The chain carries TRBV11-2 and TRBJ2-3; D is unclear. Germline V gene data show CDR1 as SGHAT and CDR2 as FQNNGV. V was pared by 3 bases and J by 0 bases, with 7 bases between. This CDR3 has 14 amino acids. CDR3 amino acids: CASSFLGSTDTQYF. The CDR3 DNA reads TGTGCCAGCAGCTTTTTGGGAAGCACAGATACGCAGTATTTT.

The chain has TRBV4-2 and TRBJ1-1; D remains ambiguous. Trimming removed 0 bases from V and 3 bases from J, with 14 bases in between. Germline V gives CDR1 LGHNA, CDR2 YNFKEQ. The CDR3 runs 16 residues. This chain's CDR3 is CASSQDAGLGDTEAFF. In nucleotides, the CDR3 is TGTGCCAGCAGCCAAGATGCAGGCCTCGGAGACACTGAAGCTTTCTTT.

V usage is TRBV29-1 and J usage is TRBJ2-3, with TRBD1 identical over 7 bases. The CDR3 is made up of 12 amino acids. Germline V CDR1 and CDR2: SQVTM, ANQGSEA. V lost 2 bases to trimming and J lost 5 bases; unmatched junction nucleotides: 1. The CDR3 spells CSVETGVDTQYF. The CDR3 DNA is TGCAGCGTTGAAACAGGGGTAGATACGCAGTATTTT.

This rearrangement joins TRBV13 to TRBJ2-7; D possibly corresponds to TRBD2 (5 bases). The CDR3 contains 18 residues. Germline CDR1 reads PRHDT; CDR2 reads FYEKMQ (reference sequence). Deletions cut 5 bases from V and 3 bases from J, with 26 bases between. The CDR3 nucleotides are TGTGCCAGCAGCCAAGACTATACCTCGAACAAACTTCACTACGAGCAGTACTTC. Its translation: CASSQDYTSNKLHYEQYF.

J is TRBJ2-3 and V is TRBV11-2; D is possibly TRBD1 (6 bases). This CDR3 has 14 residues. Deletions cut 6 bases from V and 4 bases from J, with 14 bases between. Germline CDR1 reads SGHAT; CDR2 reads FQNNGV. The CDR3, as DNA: TGTGCCAGCAGTTTAACGACAGGACCAGATACGCAGTATTTT. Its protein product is CASSLTTGPDTQYF.

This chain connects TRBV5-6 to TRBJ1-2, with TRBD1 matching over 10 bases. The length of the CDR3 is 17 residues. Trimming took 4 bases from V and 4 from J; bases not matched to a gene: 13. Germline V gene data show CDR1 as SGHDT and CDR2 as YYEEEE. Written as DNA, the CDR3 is TGTGCCAGCAGCGAGGACAGGGGGTATGCGGCCGCCTATGGCTACACCTTC. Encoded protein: CASSEDRGYAAAYGYTF.

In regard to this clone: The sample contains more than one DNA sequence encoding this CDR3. The CDR3 loop reads CASSLSTGQPQHF. The CDR3 DNA is TGTGCCAGCAGTTTATCGACGGGTCAGCCCCAGCATTTT. The V gene is TRBV27, the J gene TRBJ1-5; D gene unclear. V was pared by 0 bases and J by 6 bases, with 6 bases between. The CDR3 covers 13 residues. Germline CDR1 is MNHEY and CDR2 is SMNVEV (reference sequence).

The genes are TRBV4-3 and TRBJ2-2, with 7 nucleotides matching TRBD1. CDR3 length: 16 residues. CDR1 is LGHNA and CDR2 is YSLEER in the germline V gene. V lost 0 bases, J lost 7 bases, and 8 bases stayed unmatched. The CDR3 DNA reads TGCGCCAGCAGCCAAGATCGAAGGACAGGAGGCGGGGAGCTGTTTTTT. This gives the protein CASSQDRRTGGGELFF.

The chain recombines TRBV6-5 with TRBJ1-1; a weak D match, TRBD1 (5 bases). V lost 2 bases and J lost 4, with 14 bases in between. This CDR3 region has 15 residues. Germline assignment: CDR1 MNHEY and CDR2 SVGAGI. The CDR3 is CASSYVGQGGTEAFF. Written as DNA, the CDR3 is TGTGCCAGCAGTTACGTCGGCCAGGGTGGCACTGAAGCTTTCTTT.

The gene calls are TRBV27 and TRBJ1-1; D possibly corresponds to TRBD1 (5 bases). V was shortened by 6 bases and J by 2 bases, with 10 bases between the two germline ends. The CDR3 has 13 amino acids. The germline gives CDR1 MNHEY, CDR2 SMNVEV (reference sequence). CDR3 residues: CASSPTDNTEAFF. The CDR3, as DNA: TGTGCCAGCAGCCCGACAGATAACACTGAAGCTTTCTTT.

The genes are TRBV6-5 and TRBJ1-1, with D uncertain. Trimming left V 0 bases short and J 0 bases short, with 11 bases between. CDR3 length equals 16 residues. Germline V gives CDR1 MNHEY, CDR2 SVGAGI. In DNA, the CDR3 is TGTGCCAGCAGTTACTCGACCCACAGTTTGAACACTGAAGCTTTCTTT. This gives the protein CASSYSTHSLNTEAFF.